The rows below give T cell receptor beta chains drawn from one sample of a study of T-cell memory formation after mild COVID-19. TCRdb used MiXCR to reprocess the 5' RACE reads, holding one entry per CDR3 protein. The table includes a few hundred thousand distinct CDR3 sequences, 16% detected once. The sample was PBMCs or a T cell subset sorted from them (not recorded which). Receptor source: a man aged 18 to 29 who had mild COVID-19 (a few samples of this study predate the infection). Cell type and time point are not known. Both conserved end residues are part of each CDR3. D genes are given only for firm matches. Not every row has a clone size; where given, it reads once, few, many or a size class.

v_gene	j_gene	abundance	d_gene	CDR3nt	CDR3aa
TRBV11-2	TRBJ2-3	few	NA	TGTGCCAGCAGCTTTTCTGCCCACTCGAGAGATACGCAGTATTTT	CASSFSAHSRDTQYF
TRBV6-6	TRBJ2-3	many	TRBD2	TGTGCCAGCAGGGGAGACGAGCGGGGGGTCCCAGATACGCAGTATTTT	CASRGDERGVPDTQYF
TRBV7-9	TRBJ1-2	many	TRBD1	TGTGCCAGCAGCTTAATGGACAGGGGCTTGCAGGACTATGGCTACACCTTC	CASSLMDRGLQDYGYTF
TRBV7-9	TRBJ1-4	many	TRBD1	TGTGCCAGCAGCTTAGGAGACAGGGGAACTAATGAAAAACTGTTTTTT	CASSLGDRGTNEKLFF
TRBV29-1	TRBJ2-2	NA	NA	TGCAGCGTTGTTGGCCTTTATCCCCTAAACACCGGGGAGCTGTTTTTT	CSVVGLYPLNTGELFF
TRBV19	TRBJ1-1	NA	TRBD1	TGTGCCAGTAGTATTAGGACAGGGGCTCAGAACACTGAAGCTTTCTTT	CASSIRTGAQNTEAFF
TRBV6-5	TRBJ2-1	many	NA	TGTGCCAGTTGCTCTCCGGGAAATGAGCAGTTCTTC	CASCSPGNEQFF
TRBV10-3	TRBJ2-3	few	NA	TGTGCCATCAGTGAGGAGGTGACAAGTGGGGATACGCAGTATTTT	CAISEEVTSGDTQYF
TRBV11-2	TRBJ1-2	few	TRBD1	TGTGCCAGCAGCTTTTTGGGCAGGGGGCATGGCTACACCTTC	CASSFLGRGHGYTF
TRBV6-2/TRBV6-3	TRBJ2-3	NA	NA	TGTGCCAGCGTCGCAGGAGGGACAGATACGCAGTATTTT	CASVAGGTDTQYF
TRBV5-5	TRBJ2-7	once	NA	TGTGCCAGCACCAGCTTGGGTCCAGCCTCTTCCTACGAGCAGTACTTC	CASTSLGPASSYEQYF
TRBV20-1	TRBJ1-2	NA	NA	TGCAGTGCTAGACACACCACTAACTATGGCTACACCTTC	CSARHTTNYGYTF
TRBV7-2	TRBJ2-1	few	TRBD2	TGTGCCAGCAGAAGGACTAGCGGGGACAATGAGCAGTTCTTC	CASRRTSGDNEQFF
TRBV7-7	TRBJ1-4	few	TRBD1	TGTGCTAGCAGCGCGGGGACAGCCCTAAGCGATGAAAAACTGTTTTTT	CASSAGTALSDEKLFF
TRBV29-1	TRBJ2-5	few	NA	TGCAGCGTTGAAGGGTTAGGGGGGCTGGAGACCCAGTACTTC	CSVEGLGGLETQYF
TRBV6-2/TRBV6-3	TRBJ2-7	few	TRBD2	TGTGCCAGCAGTTACTCGAGCCTCCTGGGGGGGAGCTCCTACGAGCAGTACTTC	CASSYSSLLGGSSYEQYF
TRBV7-2	TRBJ1-6	few	NA	TGTGCCAGCAGCTCCGAATTGGGGGCTGGTTCACCCCTCCACTTT	CASSSELGAGSPLHF
TRBV6-2/TRBV6-3	TRBJ1-1	NA	NA	TGTGCCAGCAGTTACAGGGTGGAGAGGAACACTGAAGCTTTCTTT	CASSYRVERNTEAFF
TRBV4-3	TRBJ2-5	few	NA	TGCGCCAGCAGCCAAGTGCCAGCCTCGCGGGAGACCCAGTACTTC	CASSQVPASRETQYF
TRBV2	TRBJ1-6	NA	TRBD1	TGTGCCAGCTTACGACAGGGGTTAGGTTCACCCCTCCACTTT	CASLRQGLGSPLHF
TRBV4-1	TRBJ1-2	NA	NA	TGCGCCAGCAGCCCGGGGGGCGGTGGCTATGGCTACACCTTC	CASSPGGGGYGYTF
TRBV4-3	TRBJ2-1	NA	NA	TGCGCCAGCAGCCAAGATCGTGGTCTAATGAGGGAGCAGTTCTTC	CASSQDRGLMREQFF
TRBV7-9	TRBJ2-4	few	NA	TGTGCCAGCAGCTTTTCCGGGGACCTGAAGGACATTCAGTACTTC	CASSFSGDLKDIQYF
TRBV5-1	TRBJ1-2	NA	NA	TGCGCCAGCAGCTTGGGGCCGGGGGCTGGCTACACCTTC	CASSLGPGAGYTF
TRBV7-2	TRBJ2-3	many	NA	TGTGCCAGCAGCTTAGCCACGCGGGGCAAAAATACGCAGTATTTT	CASSLATRGKNTQYF
TRBV4-1	TRBJ1-5	once	NA	TGCGCCAGCAGCCCGGGACCGGGCAATCAGCCCCAGCATTTT	CASSPGPGNQPQHF
TRBV9	TRBJ1-2	NA	TRBD1	TGTGCCAGCAGCGGCCACAGACAGGGTCGGTATGGCTACACCTTC	CASSGHRQGRYGYTF
TRBV5-1	TRBJ1-3	few	NA	TGCGCCAGCAGCTTGGACGGATCTGGAAACACCATATATTTT	CASSLDGSGNTIYF
TRBV7-3	TRBJ2-1	many	TRBD2	TGTGCCAGCAGCGCGTTAGCGGGGGCTTACAATGAGCAGTTCTTC	CASSALAGAYNEQFF
TRBV6-5	TRBJ1-1	NA	TRBD1	TGTGCCAGCAGTCTCCTCGACAGGGGGAACACTGAAGCTTTCTTT	CASSLLDRGNTEAFF
TRBV7-3	TRBJ2-3	NA	NA	TGTGCCAGCAGCCCGTCTTGGAACACAGATACGCAGTATTTT	CASSPSWNTDTQYF
TRBV3-1	TRBJ1-2	NA	TRBD1	TGTGCCAGCAGCCAAGGGGGACAGGGGGCTGTGGGCTACACCTTC	CASSQGGQGAVGYTF
TRBV20-1	TRBJ1-1	many	NA	TGCAGTGCTAGAGTTTTGCCTGAAGCTTTCTTT	CSARVLPEAFF
TRBV5-1	TRBJ1-1	few	NA	TGCGCCAGCAGCTTGGTCCAGGGCGATGAAGCTTTCTTT	CASSLVQGDEAFF
TRBV11-2	TRBJ2-5	few	TRBD1	TGTGCCAGCGGCCCTGGGACAGGGTTTTTCGAGACCCAGTACTTC	CASGPGTGFFETQYF
TRBV4-2	TRBJ2-5	NA	NA	TGTGCCAGCAGCCAACCGGACGCAGATGGGGAGACCCAGTACTTC	CASSQPDADGETQYF
TRBV9	TRBJ2-2	NA	TRBD1	TGTGCCAGCAGCGCCTTACCGGGACAGGGAGTTGGGGAGCTGTTTTTT	CASSALPGQGVGELFF
TRBV20-1	TRBJ1-1	NA	TRBD1	TGCAGCGCGGGACAGGGGGCGAGAGACACTGAAGCTTTCTTT	CSAGQGARDTEAFF
TRBV24-1	TRBJ1-2	many	NA	TGTGCCACCAGTGACGGTACAGGCTATGGCTACACCTTC	CATSDGTGYGYTF
TRBV7-9	TRBJ2-3	NA	NA	TGTGCCAGCAGCTTACGGTTTGGGGTCACAGATACGCAGTATTTT	CASSLRFGVTDTQYF
TRBV20-1	TRBJ2-1	few	NA	TGCAGTGCTAGATCCACAGGGAGGGATGAGCAGTTCTTC	CSARSTGRDEQFF